A selection of T cell receptor beta chains follows, all from one sample in a study of blood T cell repertoires in COVID-19. TCRdb's copy holds only in-frame clones and misses some; the assay was immunoSEQ multiplex PCR. This table has roughly 76,000 clones, roughly nine tenths appearing once. Sequenced input: peripheral blood. All receptors come from a man aged 50-60 years with acute or convalescent COVID-19. Both conserved end residues are part of each CDR3. A D gene is named only where the DNA matches it firmly. The size of a clone is reported for some rows only, either as once, few or many, or as a class for expanded clones.

j_gene | d_gene | abundance | len | v_gene | CDR3aa | CDR3nt
TRBJ2-1 | NA | NA | 13 | TRBV9 | CASSVDSYNEQFF | TGTGCCAGCAGCGTAGACTCTTACAATGAGCAGTTCTTC
TRBJ1-1 | TRBD1 | few | 14 | TRBV7-9 | CASSLGTGRTEAFF | TGTGCCAGCAGCTTAGGGACAGGGCGGACTGAAGCTTTCTTT
TRBJ2-1 | TRBD1 | NA | 14 | TRBV25-1 | CASSETGVYNEQFF | TGTGCCAGCAGTGAGACAGGGGTTTACAATGAGCAGTTCTTC
TRBJ2-4 | NA | once | 15 | TRBV10-1 | CASSNSFGAKNIQYF | TGCGCCAGCAGTAACTCCTTCGGGGCCAAAAACATTCAGTACTTC
TRBJ1-5 | NA | NA | 18 | TRBV27 | CASSLLPGTGDSNQPQHF | TGTGCCAGCAGTTTACTCCCAGGCACAGGTGATAGCAATCAGCCCCAGCATTTT
TRBJ2-1 | TRBD2 | once | 13 | TRBV6-5 | CASAGTSRFEQFF | TGTGCCAGCGCCGGGACTAGTCGCTTCGAGCAGTTCTTC
TRBJ1-2 | NA | NA | 13 | TRBV19 | CASSTNIWTLYTF | TGTGCCAGTAGTACGAATATCTGGACACTCTACACCTTC
TRBJ1-6 | NA | NA | 15 | TRBV5-1 | CASSLKGSDDSPLHF | TGCGCCAGCAGCTTGAAAGGGAGCGATGATTCACCCCTCCACTTT
TRBJ1-1 | NA | NA | 12 | TRBV11-3 | CASSTGNTEAFF | TGTGCCAGCAGCACGGGGAACACTGAAGCTTTCTTT
TRBJ1-1 | TRBD1 | NA | 14 | TRBV27 | CASRQTGLGTEAFF | TGTGCCAGCAGACAGACAGGGTTGGGCACTGAAGCTTTCTTT
TRBJ1-4 | NA | NA | 14 | TRBV6-6 | CAILNPVITEKLFF | TGTGCCATTCTCAACCCAGTGATAACTGAAAAACTGTTTTTT
TRBJ1-1 | NA | once | 15 | TRBV6-6 | CASSYVRGRVTEAFF | TGTGCCAGCAGTTATGTGCGGGGGCGGGTCACTGAAGCTTTCTTT
TRBJ1-1 | NA | NA | 13 | TRBV5-6 | CASSYYITTEAFF | TGTGCCAGCAGCTATTACATTACCACTGAAGCTTTCTTT
TRBJ1-1 | TRBD1 | few | 14 | TRBV7-3 | CASKLDRANTEAFF | TGTGCCAGCAAACTGGACAGGGCGAACACTGAAGCTTTCTTT
TRBJ2-1 | TRBD1 | NA | 15 | TRBV11-2 | CASSSGQGARNEQFF | TGTGCCAGCAGCTCGGGACAGGGGGCGCGTAATGAGCAGTTCTTC
TRBJ2-7 | NA | few | 15 | TRBV5-5 | CASSPVDGDSYEQYF | TGTGCCAGCAGCCCCGTGGACGGGGACTCCTACGAGCAGTACTTC
TRBJ2-2 | NA | NA | 12 | TRBV6-5 | CASSLRAGELFF | TGTGCCAGCAGCTTGCGAGCCGGGGAGCTGTTTTTT
TRBJ1-1 | NA | NA | 14 | TRBV2 | CASSARYVDTEAFF | TGTGCCAGCAGTGCTCGTTATGTCGACACTGAAGCTTTCTTT
TRBJ1-1 | NA | NA | 11 | TRBV28 | CASRERDEAFF | TGTGCCAGCAGGGAGAGGGATGAGGCTTTCTTT
TRBJ1-1 | NA | few | 13 | TRBV28 | CASTTPGWTEAFF | TGTGCCAGCACCACGCCTGGCTGGACTGAAGCTTTCTTT
TRBJ1-4 | NA | few | 15 | TRBV2 | CASRSTGRANEKLFF | TGTGCCAGCCGGTCTACAGGGAGGGCTAATGAAAAACTGTTTTTT
TRBJ2-3 | TRBD2 | NA | 15 | TRBV19 | CASSPPGLYPDTQYF | TGTGCCAGTAGCCCCCCGGGACTATACCCGGATACGCAGTATTTT
TRBJ2-3 | TRBD2 | NA | 16 | TRBV7-2 | CASSRSSGGGTDTQYF | TGTGCCAGCAGCCGGTCTAGCGGGGGGGGCACAGATACGCAGTATTTT
TRBJ2-3 | TRBD2 | NA | 15 | TRBV6-2/TRBV6-3 | CASSHLAGGRYTQYF | TGTGCCAGCAGCCACCTAGCGGGGGGACGGTATACGCAGTATTTT